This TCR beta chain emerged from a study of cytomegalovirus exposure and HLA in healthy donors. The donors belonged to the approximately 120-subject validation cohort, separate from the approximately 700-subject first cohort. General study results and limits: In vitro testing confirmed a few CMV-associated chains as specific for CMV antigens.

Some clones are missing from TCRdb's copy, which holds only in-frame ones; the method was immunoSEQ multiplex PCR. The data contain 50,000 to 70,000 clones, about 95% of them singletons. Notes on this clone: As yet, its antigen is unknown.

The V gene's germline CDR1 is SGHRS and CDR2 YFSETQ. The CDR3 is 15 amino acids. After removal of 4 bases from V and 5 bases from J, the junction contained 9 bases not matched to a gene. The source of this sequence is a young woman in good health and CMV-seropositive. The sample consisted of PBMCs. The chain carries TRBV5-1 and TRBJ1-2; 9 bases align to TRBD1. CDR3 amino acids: CASSIQGAEGYGYTF. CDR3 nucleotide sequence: TGCGCCAGCAGCATACAGGGGGCAGAGGGGTATGGCTACACCTTC.